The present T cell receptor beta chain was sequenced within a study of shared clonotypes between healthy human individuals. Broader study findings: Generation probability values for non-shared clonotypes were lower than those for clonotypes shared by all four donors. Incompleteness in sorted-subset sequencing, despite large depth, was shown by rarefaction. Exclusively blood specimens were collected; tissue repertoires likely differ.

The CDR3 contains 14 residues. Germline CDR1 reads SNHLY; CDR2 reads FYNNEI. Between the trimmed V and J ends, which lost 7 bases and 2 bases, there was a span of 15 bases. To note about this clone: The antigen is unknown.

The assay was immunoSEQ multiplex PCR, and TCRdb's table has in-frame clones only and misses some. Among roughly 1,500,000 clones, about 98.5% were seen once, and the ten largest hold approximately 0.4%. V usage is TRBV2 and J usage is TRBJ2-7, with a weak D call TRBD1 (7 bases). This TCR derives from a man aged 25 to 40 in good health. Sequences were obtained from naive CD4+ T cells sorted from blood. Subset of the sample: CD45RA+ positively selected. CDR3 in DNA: TGTGCCAGCAAAATCGGAGGGACAGCCTACGAGCAGTACTTC. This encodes CASKIGGTAYEQYF. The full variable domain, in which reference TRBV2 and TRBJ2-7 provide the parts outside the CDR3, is EPEVTQTPSHQVTQMGQEVILRCVPISNHLYFYWYRQILGQKVEFLVSFYNNEISEKSEIFDDQFSVERPDGSNFTLKIRSTKLEDSAMYFCASKIGGTAYEQYFGPGTRLTVT.